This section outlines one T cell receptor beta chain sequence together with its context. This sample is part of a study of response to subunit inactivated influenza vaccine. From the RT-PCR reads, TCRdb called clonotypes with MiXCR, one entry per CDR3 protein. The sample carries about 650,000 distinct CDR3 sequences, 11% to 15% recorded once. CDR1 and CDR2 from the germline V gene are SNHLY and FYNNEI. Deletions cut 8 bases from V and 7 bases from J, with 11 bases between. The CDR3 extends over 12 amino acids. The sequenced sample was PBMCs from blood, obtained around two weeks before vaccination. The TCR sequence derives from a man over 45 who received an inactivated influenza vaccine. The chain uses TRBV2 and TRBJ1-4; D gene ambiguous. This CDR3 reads CASSQRIEKLFF. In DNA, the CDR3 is TGTGCCAGCTCCCAACGGATTGAAAAACTGTTTTTT. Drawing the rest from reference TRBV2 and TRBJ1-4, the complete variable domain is EPEVTQTPSHQVTQMGQEVILRCVPISNHLYFYWYRQILGQKVEFLVSFYNNEISEKSEIFDDQFSVERPDGSNFTLKIRSTKLEDSAMYFCASSQRIEKLFFGSGTQLSVL.